One sample yielded the 17 T cell receptor beta chains listed below, sequenced in a study of cytomegalovirus exposure and HLA in healthy donors. The PCR used 60 Vbeta and 13 Jbeta primers. Profiling relied on immunoSEQ multiplex PCR, and the TCRdb table lists in-frame clones only, not all of them. The sample lists about 300,000 clones, roughly 88% occurring once. Sequenced: PBMCs. The receptors shown here come from a man aged 35 to 55 in good health and CMV-seropositive.

This sequence joins TRBV21-1 and TRBJ2-7; the DNA was not used to check the table's D call, TRBD2. TRBV21-1 has pseudogene status. CDR3 size: 17 residues. The CDR3 DNA reads as TGTGCCAGCAGCAAAGATGAACTAGCGGTCCACTCCTACGAGCAGTACTTC. Protein sequence: CASSKDELAVHSYEQYF.

This clone was detected only once. This chain joins TRBV5-1 and TRBJ1-5; D gene uncertain. The CDR3 is made up of 14 amino acids. Germline loops: CDR1 SGHRS, CDR2 YFSETQ. V shed 2 bases and J shed 0 bases, with 6 bases lying between them. The CDR3 loop is CASSLTGSNQPQHF. Here the CDR3 DNA reads TGCGCCAGCAGCTTAACGGGTAGCAATCAGCCCCAGCATTTT.

The chain is built from TRBV16 and TRBJ2-5; a weak D match, TRBD1 (6 bases). This CDR3 is built from 14 residues. The V gene lost 5 bases and the J gene lost 5 bases, with 15 bases spanning the gap. Germline-derived CDR1 and CDR2 are KGHSY and FQNENV. The CDR3 DNA reads as TGTGCCAGCAGCTTCACAGGGAGTAGGGAGACCCAGTACTTC. Amino acids: CASSFTGSRETQYF.

V usage is TRBV10-3 and J usage is TRBJ1-5, with D tentatively TRBD1 (5 bases). The V end was cut by 4 bases, the J end by 3 bases, with 13 bases between. The CDR3 loop spans 15 amino acids. The germline V gene encodes CDR1 ENHRY and CDR2 SYGVKD. For the CDR3, the DNA is TGTGCCATCAGTGGGCTCCAGGGTCCCAATCAGCCCCAGCATTTT. It encodes CAISGLQGPNQPQHF.

The chain uses TRBV4-1 and TRBJ2-1; 14 nucleotides line up with TRBD2. Germline CDR1 and CDR2: MGHRA and YSYEKL. The CDR3 runs 18 residues. Trimming cost V 3 bases and J 4 bases; bases outside gene matches: 8. CDR3 DNA sequence: TGCGCCAGCAGCCAGGGGGGGACTAGCGGGAGCCGGTACAATGAGCAGTTCTTC. Translation: CASSQGGTSGSRYNEQFF.

This sequence joins TRBV6-6 and TRBJ2-1; no firm D call. This CDR3 has 13 amino acids. Trimming removed 3 bases at V and 3 bases at J, with 6 bases between. Germline V CDR1 and CDR2: MNHNY, SVGAGI (reference sequence). This chain's CDR3 is CASSYVLYNEQFF. The DNA for the CDR3 is TGTGCCAGCAGTTATGTCCTCTACAATGAGCAGTTCTTC.

V usage is TRBV5-1 and J usage is TRBJ1-1; no clear D. This CDR3 spans 16 amino acids. Germline V CDR1 and CDR2: SGHRS, YFSETQ. V was trimmed by 2 bases and J by 4 bases, leaving 18 bases between them. The CDR3 here is CASSLKAIEAATEAFF. The DNA of the CDR3 is TGCGCCAGCAGCTTAAAAGCCATCGAGGCAGCCACTGAAGCTTTCTTT.

V usage is TRBV2 and J usage is TRBJ2-1, with D possibly TRBD2 on 6 matching bases. The CDR3 runs to 13 residues. Trimming stripped 5 bases from V and 9 bases from J, with 14 bases between. Germline CDR1 reads SNHLY; CDR2 reads FYNNEI. CDR3 DNA sequence: TGTGCCAGCAGTCTACTAGCTTCTGGTGAGCAGTTCTTC. Translating gives CASSLLASGEQFF.

The V and J genes are TRBV6-5 and TRBJ1-2; no firm D call. With 1 base removed from V and 4 bases from J, the gap between germline ends came to 7 bases. Germline V gene data show CDR1 as MNHEY and CDR2 as SVGAGI. The CDR3 totals 13 residues. This CDR3 is CASSYYSLYGYTF. CDR3 DNA: TGTGCCAGCAGTTACTACAGCCTCTATGGCTACACCTTC.

V and J are TRBV7-2 and TRBJ1-5; a weak D match, TRBD1 (5 bases). The CDR3 is 16 amino acids. V lost 1 base to trimming and J lost 6 bases, with 16 bases between them. The V gene's germline CDR1 is SGHTA and CDR2 FQGNSA. CDR3 region: CASSLGGLGSGQPQHF. For the CDR3, the DNA is TGTGCCAGCAGCTTAGGGGGACTGGGATCCGGTCAGCCCCAGCATTTT.

This sequence joins TRBV29-1 and TRBJ2-7, with 9 bases matching TRBD1. The CDR3 extends over 13 amino acids. The V and J ends lost 4 bases and 7 bases, in that order; junction bases with no gene match: 8. CDR1 and CDR2 (germline): SQVTM, ANQGSEA. The CDR3 loop reads CSVVTGGAGEQYF. In nucleotides, the CDR3 is TGCAGCGTTGTTACAGGGGGCGCGGGGGAGCAGTACTTC.

The rearrangement joins TRBV7-9 to TRBJ2-5; TRBD2 matches 10 bases. Germline loops: CDR1 SEHNR, CDR2 FQNEAQ (reference sequence). CDR3 length equals 14 residues. Unmatched junction bases numbered 7, after V lost 7 bases and J lost 5 bases. The CDR3 reads CASMRASGSETQYF. The CDR3 DNA sequence: TGTGCCAGCATGAGGGCTAGCGGGAGTGAGACCCAGTACTTC.

The chain combines TRBV5-1 with TRBJ2-7; TRBD2 is a possible D gene (6 bases). V dropped 0 bases and J dropped 4 bases, with 17 bases sitting between them. Per germline, CDR1 SGHRS and CDR2 YFSETQ. This CDR3 has 16 residues. CDR3 nucleotides: TGCGCCAGCAGCTTGGGGTGGGAGGCAGGACAATACGAGCAGTACTTC. Its translation is CASSLGWEAGQYEQYF.

The DNA for the CDR3 is TGTGCCAGCAGCTTCTACTATACCTCTAGCACAGATACGCAGTATTTT. Amino acid sequence: CASSFYYTSSTDTQYF. The V and J genes are TRBV5-4 and TRBJ2-3; D gene uncertain. CDR1 is SGHNT, CDR2 YYREEE, per germline (reference sequence). The length of the CDR3 is 16 residues. Deletions cut 2 bases from V and 0 bases from J, with 13 bases between.

This rearrangement joins TRBV4-3 to TRBJ2-7; 11 nucleotides align to TRBD2. Germline V lookup: CDR1 LGHNA, CDR2 YSLEER. CDR3 length equals 14 residues. Unmatched junction bases numbered 2, after V lost 3 bases and J lost 4 bases. CDR3 sequence reads: CASSHGTSGYEQYF. Here the CDR3 DNA reads TGCGCCAGCAGCCACGGGACTAGCGGATACGAGCAGTACTTC.

This chain uses TRBV29-1 with TRBJ2-3, with TRBD2 as a possible D gene (6 bases). Trimming left V 3 bases short and J 0 bases short, with 13 bases between. CDR3 size: 15 residues. CDR1 and CDR2 (germline): SQVTM, ANQGSEA. This chain's CDR3 is CSVDSGEVSTDTQYF. The CDR3 bases are TGCAGCGTTGATTCTGGGGAGGTCAGCACAGATACGCAGTATTTT.

The chain couples TRBV27 to TRBJ2-7; D possibly corresponds to TRBD2 (5 bases). In germline, CDR1 is MNHEY, CDR2 SMNVEV (reference sequence). The germline V and J ends were trimmed by 4 bases and 2 bases, with 21 bases remaining between them. The CDR3 length is 17 residues. CDR3 nucleotide sequence: TGTGCCAGCAGTTCGCAAGAACTCCCTGGGAGACCCTACGAGCAGTACTTC. It codes for CASSSQELPGRPYEQYF.